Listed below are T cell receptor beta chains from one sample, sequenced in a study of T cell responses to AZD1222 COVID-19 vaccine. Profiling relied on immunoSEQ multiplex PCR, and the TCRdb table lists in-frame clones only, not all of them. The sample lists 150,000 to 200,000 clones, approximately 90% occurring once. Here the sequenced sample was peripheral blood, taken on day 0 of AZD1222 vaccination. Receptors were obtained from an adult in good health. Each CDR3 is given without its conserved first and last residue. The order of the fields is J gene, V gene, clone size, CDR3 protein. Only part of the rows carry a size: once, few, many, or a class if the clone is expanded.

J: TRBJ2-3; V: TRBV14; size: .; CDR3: ASSRDGYTQY
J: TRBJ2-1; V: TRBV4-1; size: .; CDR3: ASSPFGVAGTYNEQF
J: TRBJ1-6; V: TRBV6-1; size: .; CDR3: ASIEGMILRVEGSPLH
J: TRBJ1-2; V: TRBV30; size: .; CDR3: AWKTVRDTFYGYT
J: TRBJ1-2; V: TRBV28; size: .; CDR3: ASTTGSYGYT
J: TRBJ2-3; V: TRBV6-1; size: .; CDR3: ASSEGLAGGGDTQY
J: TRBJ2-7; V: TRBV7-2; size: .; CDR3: ASSSLTSGNSYEQY
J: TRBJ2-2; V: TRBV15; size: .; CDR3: ATSSGDRNTGELF
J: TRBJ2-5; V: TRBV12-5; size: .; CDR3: ASGQRQGMRETQY
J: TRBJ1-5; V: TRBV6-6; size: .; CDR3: ASSYSGQGGQPQH
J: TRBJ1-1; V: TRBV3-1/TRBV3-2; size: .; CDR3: ASRSTGGGGTEAF
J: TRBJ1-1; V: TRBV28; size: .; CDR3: ASKSLRRWEMNTEAF
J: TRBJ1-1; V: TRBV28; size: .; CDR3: ASRPHGVMNTEAF
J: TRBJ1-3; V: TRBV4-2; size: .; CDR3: ASSQEGSGTSGNTIY
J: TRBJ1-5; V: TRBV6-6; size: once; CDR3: ASTPGQGAGNQPQH
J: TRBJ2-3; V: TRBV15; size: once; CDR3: ATSSGVLDTQY
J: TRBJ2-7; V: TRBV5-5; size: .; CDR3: ASSLSLAGDYEQY
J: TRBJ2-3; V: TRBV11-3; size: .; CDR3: ASSLSSGSLGADTQY
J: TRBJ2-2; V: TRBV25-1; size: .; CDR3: ASTPGGGTGELF
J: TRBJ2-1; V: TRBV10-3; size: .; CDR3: AISEAVETYNEQF
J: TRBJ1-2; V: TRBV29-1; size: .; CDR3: SVVTGGRYGYT
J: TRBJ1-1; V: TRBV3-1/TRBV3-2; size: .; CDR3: ASSPRGGGGTEAF
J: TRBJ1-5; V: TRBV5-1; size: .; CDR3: ASSLGTGGQPQH
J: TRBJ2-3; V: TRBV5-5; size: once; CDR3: ASSLGYGDTQY
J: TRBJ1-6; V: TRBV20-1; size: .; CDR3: SASSGSHNSPLH
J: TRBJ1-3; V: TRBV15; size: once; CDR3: ATSTWGNSGNTIY
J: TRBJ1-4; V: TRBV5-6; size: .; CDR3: ASSLIRDSDEKLF
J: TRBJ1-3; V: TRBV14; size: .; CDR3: ASSPRQGVAGNTIY